This TCR beta chain originates from a study of T cells in localized non-small cell lung cancer. Findings of the study overall: Only one tumor region was sequenced, so heterogeneity remains possible. Uninvolved nearby lung showed the greatest T cell clonality, exceeding that found in tumor.

This clone was picked up a small number of times. Its antigen is unknown. The assay was immunoSEQ multiplex PCR, and TCRdb's table has in-frame clones only and misses some. There are 50,000 to 55,000 clones in the sample; around nine tenths occur only once, and roughly a sixth lies in the top ten. The CDR3 runs to 13 residues. J gave up 9 bases and V 5 bases, and 5 bases lay outside the gene matches. Germline CDR1 is MNHEY and CDR2 is SVGAGI. The chain recombines TRBV6-5 with TRBJ1-1; TRBD1 matches 11 bases. This TCR was sampled from a female donor with stage II lung adenocarcinoma. The sequencing here drew on PBMCs, taken before any cancer treatment. DNA for the CDR3: TGTGCCAGCAGTAGGGGACAGGGGGGGAAAGCTTTCTTT. Protein product: CASSRGQGGKAFF.